This TCR beta chain was identified in a study of shared clonotypes between healthy human individuals. Whole-study findings and limits: The naive CD4 repertoires of a few donors were compared, and around 5.1% of clonotypes were shared. Naive subsets, compared against memory subsets, generally had larger estimated richness values. The expectation was that sequencing depth would affect clonotype sharing among donors.

TCRdb keeps only in-frame clones here, not all; method: immunoSEQ multiplex PCR. The sample records nearly 750,000 clones, roughly two thirds being singletons. From CD4+ cells came CD45RA+ naive and CD45RA-negative memory subsets. This clone has a single count. No antigen is known for it. Looked up from germline, CDR1 is SGHTA and CDR2 is FQGTGA. The V end was cut by 5 bases, the J end by 2 bases, with 15 bases between. CDR3 size: 16 residues. The sample was memory CD4+ T cells sorted from blood. Subset: CD45RA-negative fraction. This chain joins TRBV7-3 and TRBJ2-2, with D tentatively TRBD2 (6 bases). This receptor was obtained from a woman in her 30s in good health. Written as DNA, the CDR3 is TGTGCCAGCAGCCGGGACGGGACTTTTAACACCGGGGAGCTGTTTTTT. Protein: CASSRDGTFNTGELFF.